This T cell receptor (beta chain) was obtained from a study of CD8 T cells in ankylosing spondylitis. Overall study findings and caveats: Matched ankylosing spondylitis synovial fluid reportedly contained a significantly enriched population of disease-linked clones. Ankylosing spondylitis blood appeared to be characterized by a TCR beta motif of eight highly homologous variants.

Researchers built TCR beta libraries using quantitative 5'-RACE with molecular barcodes. Using its own MiXCR run on the 5' RACE reads, TCRdb lists one record per CDR3 protein. Among about 220,000 distinct CDR3 sequences listed, 20% to 30% were seen once. On this clonotype itself: Its antigen is as yet unknown.

CDR3 length: 15 amino acids. Germline loops: CDR1 MGHRA, CDR2 YSYEKL. V was shortened by 0 bases and J by 3 bases, with 9 bases between the two germline ends. The source of this sequence is a male donor with ankylosing spondylitis or in good health (not recorded which). V and J are TRBV4-1 and TRBJ2-1; the D gene is possibly TRBD2 (6 bases). Sequencing was carried out using blood, either unsorted or a sorted T cell fraction (not recorded which). The CDR3: CASSQDASVYNEQFF. DNA for the CDR3: TGCGCCAGCAGCCAAGATGCTAGCGTCTACAATGAGCAGTTCTTC.